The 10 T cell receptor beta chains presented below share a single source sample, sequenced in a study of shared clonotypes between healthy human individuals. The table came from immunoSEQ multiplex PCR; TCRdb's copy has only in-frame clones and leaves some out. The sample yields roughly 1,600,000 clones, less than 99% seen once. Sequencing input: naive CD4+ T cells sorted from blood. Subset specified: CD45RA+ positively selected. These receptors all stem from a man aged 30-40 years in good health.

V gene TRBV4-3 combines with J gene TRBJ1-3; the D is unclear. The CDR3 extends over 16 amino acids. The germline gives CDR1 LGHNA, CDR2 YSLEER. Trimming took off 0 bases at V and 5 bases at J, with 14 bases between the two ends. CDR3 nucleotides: TGCGCCAGCAGCCAAGAGTCGGGAGCCCGCAGAAACACCATATATTTT. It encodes CASSQESGARRNTIYF.

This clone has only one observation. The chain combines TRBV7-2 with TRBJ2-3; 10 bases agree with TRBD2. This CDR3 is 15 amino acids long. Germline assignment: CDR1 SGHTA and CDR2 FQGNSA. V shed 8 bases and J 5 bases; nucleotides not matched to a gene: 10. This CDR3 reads CASQLAGEVVDTQYF. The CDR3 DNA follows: TGTGCCAGCCAGCTAGCGGGAGAGGTTGTAGATACGCAGTATTTT.

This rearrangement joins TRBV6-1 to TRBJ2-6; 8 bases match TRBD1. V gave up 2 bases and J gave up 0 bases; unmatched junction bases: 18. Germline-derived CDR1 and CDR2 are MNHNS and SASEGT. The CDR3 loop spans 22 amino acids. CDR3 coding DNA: TGTGCCAGCAGTGAACAACGGGGACAGGTTCTCGAGGGACGCTCTGGGGCCAACGTCCTGACTTTC. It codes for CASSEQRGQVLEGRSGANVLTF.

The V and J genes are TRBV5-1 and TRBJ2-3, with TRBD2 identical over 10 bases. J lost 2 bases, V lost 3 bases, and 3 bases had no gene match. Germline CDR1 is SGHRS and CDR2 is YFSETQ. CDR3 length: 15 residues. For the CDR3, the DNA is TGCGCCAGCAGCTCGAGCGGGAGGGACACAGATACGCAGTATTTT. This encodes CASSSSGRDTDTQYF.

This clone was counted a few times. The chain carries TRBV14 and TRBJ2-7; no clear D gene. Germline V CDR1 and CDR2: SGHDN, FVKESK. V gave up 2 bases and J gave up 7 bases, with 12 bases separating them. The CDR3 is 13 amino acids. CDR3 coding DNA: TGTGCCAGCAGCCAATCGATAGGACGGGAGCAGTACTTC. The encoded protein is CASSQSIGREQYF.

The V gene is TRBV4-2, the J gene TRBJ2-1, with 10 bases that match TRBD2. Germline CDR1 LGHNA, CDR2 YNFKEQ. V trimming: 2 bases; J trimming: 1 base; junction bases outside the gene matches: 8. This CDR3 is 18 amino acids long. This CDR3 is CASSQRSSGRGSYNEQFF. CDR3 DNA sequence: TGTGCCAGCAGCCAACGATCTAGCGGGAGAGGGTCCTACAATGAGCAGTTCTTC.

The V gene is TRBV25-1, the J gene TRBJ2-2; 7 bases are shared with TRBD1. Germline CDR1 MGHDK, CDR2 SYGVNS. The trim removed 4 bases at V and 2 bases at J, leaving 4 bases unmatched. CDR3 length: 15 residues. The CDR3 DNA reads TGTGCCAGCAGTGCCAGACAGGGAAACACCGGGGAGCTGTTTTTT. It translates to CASSARQGNTGELFF.

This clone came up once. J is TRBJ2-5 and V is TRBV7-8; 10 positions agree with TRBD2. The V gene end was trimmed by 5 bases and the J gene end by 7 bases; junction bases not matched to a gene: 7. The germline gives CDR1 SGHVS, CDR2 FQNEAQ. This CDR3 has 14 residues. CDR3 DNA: TGTGCCAGCAGCCCGGAATGGACTAGCGGGACCCAGTACTTC. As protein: CASSPEWTSGTQYF.

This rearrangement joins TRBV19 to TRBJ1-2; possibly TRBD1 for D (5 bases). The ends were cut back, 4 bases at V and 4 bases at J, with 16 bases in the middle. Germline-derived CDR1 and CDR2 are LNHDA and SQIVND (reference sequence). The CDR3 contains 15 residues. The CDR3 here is CASSKVGDSLYGYTF. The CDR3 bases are TGTGCCAGTAGTAAGGTCGGGGACTCACTCTATGGCTACACCTTC.

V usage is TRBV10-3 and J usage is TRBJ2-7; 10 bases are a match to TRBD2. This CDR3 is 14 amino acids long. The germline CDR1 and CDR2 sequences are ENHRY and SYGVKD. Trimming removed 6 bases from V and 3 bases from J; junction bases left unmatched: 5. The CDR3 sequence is CAIRVSSGSYEQYF. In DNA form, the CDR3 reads TGTGCCATCAGGGTTTCTAGCGGGAGCTACGAGCAGTACTTC.